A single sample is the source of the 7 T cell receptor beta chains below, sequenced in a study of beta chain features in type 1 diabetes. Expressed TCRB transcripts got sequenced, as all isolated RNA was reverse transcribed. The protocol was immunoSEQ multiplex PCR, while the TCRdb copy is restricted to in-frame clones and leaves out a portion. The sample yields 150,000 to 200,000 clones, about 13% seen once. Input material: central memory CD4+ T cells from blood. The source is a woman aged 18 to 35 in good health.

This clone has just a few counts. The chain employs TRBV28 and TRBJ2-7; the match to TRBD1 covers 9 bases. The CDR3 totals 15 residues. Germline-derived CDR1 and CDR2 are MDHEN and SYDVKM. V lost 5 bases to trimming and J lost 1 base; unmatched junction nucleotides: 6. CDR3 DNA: TGTGCCAGCAGTCGTACCGGGACAGGGTCCTACGAGCAGTACTTC. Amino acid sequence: CASSRTGTGSYEQYF.

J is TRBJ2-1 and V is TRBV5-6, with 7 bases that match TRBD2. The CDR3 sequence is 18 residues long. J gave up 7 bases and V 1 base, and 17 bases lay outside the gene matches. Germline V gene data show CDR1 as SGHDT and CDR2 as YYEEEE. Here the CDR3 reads CASSLMPEREGLVNEQFF. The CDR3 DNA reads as TGTGCCAGCAGCTTGATGCCTGAGCGGGAAGGGCTTGTGAATGAGCAGTTCTTC.

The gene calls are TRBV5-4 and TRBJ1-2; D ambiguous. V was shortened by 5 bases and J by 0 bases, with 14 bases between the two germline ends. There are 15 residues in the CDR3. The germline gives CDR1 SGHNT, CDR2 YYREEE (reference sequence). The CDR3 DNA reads TGTGCCAGCAGATTCAATAGTTTCCCTAACTATGGCTACACCTTC. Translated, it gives CASRFNSFPNYGYTF.

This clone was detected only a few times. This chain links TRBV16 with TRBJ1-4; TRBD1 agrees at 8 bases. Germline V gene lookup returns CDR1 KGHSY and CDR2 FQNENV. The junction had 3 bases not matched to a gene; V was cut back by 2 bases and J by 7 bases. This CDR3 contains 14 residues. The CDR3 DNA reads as TGTGCCAGCAGCCAAGGGACAGGATTTGAAAAACTGTTTTTT. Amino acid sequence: CASSQGTGFEKLFF.

CDR3 nucleotide sequence: TGTGCCTGGAGTGTACATCGGGGGGCGGAAGATCAGCCCCAGCATTTT. This sequence encodes CAWSVHRGAEDQPQHF. This chain connects TRBV30 to TRBJ1-5; TRBD1 might be the D (6 bases). The germline gives CDR1 GTSNPN, CDR2 SVGIG (reference sequence). Trimming removed 0 bases at V and 5 bases at J, with 17 bases between. CDR3 length equals 16 residues.

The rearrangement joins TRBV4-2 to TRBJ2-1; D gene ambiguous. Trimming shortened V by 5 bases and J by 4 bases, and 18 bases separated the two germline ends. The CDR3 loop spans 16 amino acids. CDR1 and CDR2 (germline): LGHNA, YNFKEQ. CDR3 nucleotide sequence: TGTGCCAGCAGCTCGGCAGAGGTTAGGTTTTACAATGAGCAGTTCTTC. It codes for CASSSAEVRFYNEQFF.

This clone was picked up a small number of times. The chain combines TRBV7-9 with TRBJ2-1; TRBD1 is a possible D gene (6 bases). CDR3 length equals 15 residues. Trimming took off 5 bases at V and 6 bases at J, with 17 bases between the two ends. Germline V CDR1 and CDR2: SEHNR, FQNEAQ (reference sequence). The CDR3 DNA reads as TGTGCCAGCAGCCCGGGCAGGGGCGGTATCAATGAGCAGTTCTTC. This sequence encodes CASSPGRGGINEQFF.